This TCR beta chain was obtained from a study of T cells after yellow fever vaccination. Using its own MiXCR run on the 5' RACE reads, TCRdb lists one record per CDR3 protein. The table lists roughly 48,000 distinct CDR3 sequences, 6% to 8.5% of them singletons. Points from the study as a whole: Contamination by abundant bulk-population clonotypes could be present in FACS-sorted repertoires. The secondary response was weaker, and its peak arrived faster, on day 5 versus 15.

Specimen: CD8+ T cells not binding an NS4B(214-222) dextramer, sorted from PBMCs, collected approximately 47 days after the first yellow fever vaccination. The receptor's source is a man younger than 30 who received the YFV17D yellow fever vaccine.

The CDR3 nucleotides are TGTGCCAGTGCCGGGACGGACGACCCATTTTCCAAAAACATTCAGTACTTC. It yields the protein CASAGTDDPFSKNIQYF. The V call is TRBV2, the J call TRBJ2-4; D assignment may be TRBD1 or TRBD2 (5 bases each). Germline V CDR1 and CDR2: SNHLY, FYNNEI. V was shortened by 9 bases and J by 2 bases, with 23 bases between the two germline ends. CDR3 length: 17 amino acids.